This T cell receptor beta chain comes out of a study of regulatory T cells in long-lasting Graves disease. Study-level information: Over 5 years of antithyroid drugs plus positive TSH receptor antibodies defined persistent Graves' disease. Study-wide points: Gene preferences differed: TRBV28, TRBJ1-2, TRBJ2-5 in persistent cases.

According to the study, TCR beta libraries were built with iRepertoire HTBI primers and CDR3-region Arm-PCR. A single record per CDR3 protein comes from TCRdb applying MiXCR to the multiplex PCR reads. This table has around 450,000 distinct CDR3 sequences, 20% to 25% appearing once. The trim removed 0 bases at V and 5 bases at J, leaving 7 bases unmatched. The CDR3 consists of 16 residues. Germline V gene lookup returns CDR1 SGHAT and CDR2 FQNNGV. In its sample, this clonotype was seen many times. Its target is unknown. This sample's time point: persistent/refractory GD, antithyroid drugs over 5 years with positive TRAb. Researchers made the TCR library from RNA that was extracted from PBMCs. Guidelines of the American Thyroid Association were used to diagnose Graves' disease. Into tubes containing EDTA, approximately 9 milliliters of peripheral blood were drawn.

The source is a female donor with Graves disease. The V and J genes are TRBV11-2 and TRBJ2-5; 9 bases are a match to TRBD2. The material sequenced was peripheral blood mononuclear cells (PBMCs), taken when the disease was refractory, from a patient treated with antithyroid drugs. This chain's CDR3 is CASSLDSGGPGETQYF. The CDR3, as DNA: TGTGCCAGCAGCTTAGATAGCGGGGGCCCCGGGGAGACCCAGTACTTC.